This TCR beta chain was obtained from a study of shared clonotypes between healthy human individuals. Study at large: CD4 naive and CD4 memory each took three plates per donor, while CD8 naive took two and CD8 memory one. Notes on the study in general: Sample collection involved blood only; tissue repertoires are likely different.

Libraries were prepared by immunoSEQ multiplex PCR; TCRdb keeps only in-frame clonotypes and omits some of them. This table has 2 million to 3 million clones, roughly 93% appearing once. This CDR3 comprises 14 residues. V shed 0 bases, J shed 8 bases, and the junction held 2 bases outside the gene matches. The germline V gene has CDR1 SGHRS and CDR2 YFSETQ. In regard to this clone: Antigen specificity is unknown.

This sequence joins TRBV5-1 and TRBJ1-3; 10 nucleotides agree with TRBD1. Source material: naive CD4+ T cells from PBMCs. Subset indicated: CD45RA+ positively selected. The clonotype was recovered from a young man in good health. Some clones in this sample may be carry-over from other donors' samples. Written as DNA, the CDR3 is TGCGCCAGCAGCTTGGGGGACAGGGGTGACACCATATATTTT. The encoded protein is CASSLGDRGDTIYF.